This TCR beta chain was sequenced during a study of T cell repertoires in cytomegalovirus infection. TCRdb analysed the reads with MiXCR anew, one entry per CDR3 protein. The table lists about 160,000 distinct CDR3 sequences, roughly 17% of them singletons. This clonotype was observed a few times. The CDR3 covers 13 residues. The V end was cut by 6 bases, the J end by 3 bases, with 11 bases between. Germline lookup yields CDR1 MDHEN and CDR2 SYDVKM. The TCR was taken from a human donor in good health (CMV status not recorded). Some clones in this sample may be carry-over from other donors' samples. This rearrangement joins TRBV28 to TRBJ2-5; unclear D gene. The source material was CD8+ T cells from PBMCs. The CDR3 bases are TGTGCCAGCAGCCTATTACCTGAAGAGACCCAGTACTTC. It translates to CASSLLPEETQYF.